This entry lists 32 T cell receptor beta chains sequenced from one sample in a study of OX40 agonist ivuxolimab in advanced cancers. Measured with immunoSEQ multiplex PCR; TCRdb has only the in-frame clones, and not every one. The table lists 40,000 to 65,000 clones, roughly 84% of them singletons. The material sequenced was CD4+ or CD8+ T cells sorted from blood, taken in a trial of the OX40 agonist ivuxolimab. These receptors were obtained from an adult with an advanced solid tumor such as melanoma, head and neck, liver or kidney cancer.

The V call is TRBV18, the J call TRBJ2-2, with 10 bases aligning to TRBD2. This CDR3 is built from 17 residues. With 0 bases clipped from V and 4 bases from J, the junction kept 5 bases outside the gene matches. Looked up from germline, CDR1 is KGHSH and CDR2 is LQKENI. CDR3 residues: CASSPPVLAGITGELFF. Here the CDR3 DNA reads TGTGCCAGCTCACCACCGGTACTAGCGGGGATCACCGGGGAGCTGTTTTTT.

V and J are TRBV30 and TRBJ2-7; TRBD1 matches at 8 bases. The ends lost 5 bases at V and 2 bases at J; junction bases unmatched: 5. This CDR3 spans 13 amino acids. Germline V gene data show CDR1 as GTSNPN and CDR2 as SVGIG (reference sequence). CDR3 DNA: TGTGCCTGGTCCAGGACAGGGCCCTACGAGCAGTACTTC. Residues: CAWSRTGPYEQYF.

The genes are TRBV19 and TRBJ2-6; D could derive from TRBD1 or TRBD2 (6 bases each). Germline-derived CDR1 and CDR2 are LNHDA and SQIVND (reference sequence). The CDR3 consists of 17 residues. Trimming took off 5 bases at V and 0 bases at J, with 14 bases between the two ends. The CDR3 DNA is TGTGCCAGTAGTCTTCCGGGGGCTCGCTCTGGGGCCAACGTCCTGACTTTC. Translating it yields CASSLPGARSGANVLTF.

The J gene is TRBJ1-2, the V gene TRBV19; tentatively, D is TRBD1 (5 bases). V dropped 7 bases and J dropped 3 bases, with 24 bases sitting between them. CDR3 length: 17 amino acids. CDR1 and CDR2 (germline): LNHDA, SQIVND (reference sequence). The CDR3 sequence: CASTNPREAQIDYGYTF. In DNA form, the CDR3 reads TGTGCCAGTACCAACCCCAGGGAAGCCCAAATCGACTATGGCTACACCTTC.

This clone was seen only a few times. V and J are TRBV5-4 and TRBJ1-4; no reliable D call. The CDR3 is 13 amino acids. CDR1 and CDR2 from the germline V gene are SGHNT and YYREEE (reference sequence). Trimming took off 4 bases at V and 7 bases at J, with 11 bases between the two ends. The CDR3 region has the DNA TGTGCCAGCAGCCGGAGCGAGGGTGAAAAACTGTTTTTT. Translation gives CASSRSEGEKLFF.

This chain uses TRBV6-5 with TRBJ2-7; tentatively, D is TRBD1 (6 bases). V gave up 5 bases and J gave up 7 bases, with 15 bases separating them. CDR1 MNHEY and CDR2 SVGAGI come from the germline V gene. The CDR3 consists of 13 residues. The CDR3 loop reads CASSGQYLREQYF. The DNA of the CDR3 is TGTGCCAGCAGTGGACAGTACCTTAGAGAGCAGTACTTC.

The chain links TRBV5-8 to TRBJ2-7; 9 nucleotides match TRBD2. Germline CDR1 reads SGHTS; CDR2 reads YDEGEE. Losses at the gene ends were 0 bases for V and 2 bases for J; bases not matched to a gene: 3. This CDR3 has 15 residues. The CDR3 protein is CASSLAVAGAYEQYF. In nucleotides, the CDR3 is TGTGCCAGCAGCTTGGCGGTAGCGGGAGCCTACGAGCAGTACTTC.

This clone was picked up one time. The rearrangement joins TRBV11-3 to TRBJ2-1, with D possibly TRBD1 on 6 matching bases. The germline CDR1 and CDR2 sequences are SGHNT and YENEEA. V was clipped by 5 bases and J by 4 bases, with 12 bases between them. The CDR3 sequence is 14 residues long. The CDR3 reads CASSLGGSYNEQFF. The CDR3 DNA sequence: TGTGCCAGCAGCCTAGGGGGTTCGTACAATGAGCAGTTCTTC.

The J gene is TRBJ2-5, the V gene TRBV27; 8 positions match TRBD1. Germline trimming cut 4 bases from V and 4 bases from J; bases unmatched to any gene: 2. The V gene's germline CDR1 is MNHEY and CDR2 SMNVEV (reference sequence). This CDR3 comprises 13 residues. The CDR3 sequence is CASSWTGTETQYF. CDR3 nucleotide sequence: TGTGCCAGCAGTTGGACAGGGACAGAGACCCAGTACTTC.

The J gene is TRBJ2-5, the V gene TRBV6-5; D remains ambiguous. The CDR3 has 11 residues. Trimming took 9 bases from V and 2 from J, leaving 7 bases between them. Germline values: CDR1 MNHEY, CDR2 SVGAGI. CDR3 sequence (DNA): TGTGCCAGTAGTGGGCAAGAGACCCAGTACTTC. This encodes CASSGQETQYF.

The V and J genes are TRBV11-3 and TRBJ2-7, with D possibly TRBD1 on 5 matching bases. Trimming left V 4 bases short and J 6 bases short, with 7 bases between. The germline V gene has CDR1 SGHNT and CDR2 YENEEA. The CDR3 has 11 residues. The chain's CDR3 is CASSSGFEQYF. CDR3 nucleotide sequence: TGTGCCAGCAGCTCAGGGTTCGAGCAGTACTTC.

The rearrangement joins TRBV19 to TRBJ1-4; unclear D gene. Between the trimmed V and J ends, which lost 5 bases and 0 bases, there was a span of 13 bases. CDR1 is LNHDA and CDR2 is SQIVND in the germline V gene (reference sequence). The CDR3 covers 16 residues. The CDR3 sequence: CASSPRLLPTNEKLFF. CDR3 in DNA: TGTGCCAGTAGTCCGAGACTGCTCCCAACTAATGAAAAACTGTTTTTT.

The CDR3 bases are TGTGCCAGCTCACCGGAAGCTATTGCGGACCTTTACGAGCAGTACTTC. Residues: CASSPEAIADLYEQYF. The chain recombines TRBV18 with TRBJ2-7; D is unresolved. V lost 3 bases and J lost 4, with 19 bases in between. Per the germline V gene, CDR1 is KGHSH and CDR2 is LQKENI. The CDR3 consists of 16 residues.

J is TRBJ2-6 and V is TRBV30; D is unclear. CDR3 length: 12 amino acids. The V end lost 2 bases, the J end lost 4 bases, and 3 bases lay between the germline ends. Germline CDR1 GTSNPN, CDR2 SVGIG (reference sequence). For the CDR3, the DNA is TGTGCCTGGAGTACCGGGGCCAACGTCCTGACTTTC. It encodes CAWSTGANVLTF.

This clone was observed once. The chain combines TRBV10-3 with TRBJ2-1, with D perhaps assigned TRBD1 or TRBD2 (5 bases each). Germline CDR1 and CDR2: ENHRY and SYGVKD. V lost 6 bases and J lost 6, with 9 bases in between. The length of the CDR3 is 12 residues. As DNA, the CDR3 is TGTGCCATCAGCAGGGACCTCAATGAGCAGTTCTTC. It codes for CAISRDLNEQFF.

V and J are TRBV19 and TRBJ1-2; D uncertain. This CDR3 has 12 amino acids. Germline CDR1 reads LNHDA; CDR2 reads SQIVND (reference sequence). Trimming took off 7 bases at V and 4 bases at J, with 10 bases between the two ends. DNA of the CDR3: TGTGCCAGTAATCCGGGAGGCTATGGCTACACCTTC. This gives the protein CASNPGGYGYTF.

Worth noting for this clone: A junction boundary mismatches the germline segment, possibly from a read error. The gene calls are TRBV7-9 and TRBJ1-2, with unresolved D. This CDR3 spans 11 amino acids. The germline V gene has CDR1 SEHNR and CDR2 FQNEAQ (reference sequence). The chain's CDR3 is CATSLWGGYTF. In DNA form, the CDR3 reads TGTGCCACCAGCTTATGGGGTGGCTACACCTTC. Filled out from reference TRBV7-9 and TRBJ1-2, the complete variable domain reads DTGVSQNPRHKITKRGQNVTFRCDPISEHNRLYWYRQTLGQGPEFLTYFQNEAQLEKSRLLSDRFSAERPKGSFSTLEIQRTEQGDSAMYLCATSLWGGYTFGSGTRLTVV.

This clone was counted once. The V call is TRBV9, the J call TRBJ2-1; 7 nucleotides match TRBD2. The V and J ends lost 3 bases and 2 bases, in that order; junction bases with no gene match: 2. The CDR3 is 14 residues long. CDR1 SGDLS and CDR2 YYNGEE come from the germline V gene. Here the CDR3 DNA reads TGTGCCAGCAGCGCCGGACTAGCCTACAATGAGCAGTTCTTC. Residues: CASSAGLAYNEQFF.

The rearrangement uses TRBV18 and TRBJ2-3, with TRBD2 matching over 11 bases. The CDR3 has 15 amino acids. CDR1 is KGHSH and CDR2 is LQKENI in the germline V gene. Trimming took 5 bases from V and 4 from J; bases not matched to a gene: 5. The CDR3 sequence is CASSDGTSGADTQYF. CDR3 DNA sequence: TGTGCCAGCTCAGATGGGACTAGCGGAGCAGATACGCAGTATTTT. Full variable domain (missing parts from reference TRBV18 and TRBJ2-3): NAGVMQNPRHLVRRRGQEARLRCSPMKGHSHVYWYRQLPEEGLKFMVYLQKENIIDESGMPKERFSAEFPKEGPSILRIQQVVRGDSAAYFCASSDGTSGADTQYFGPGTRLTVL.

V and J are TRBV10-3 and TRBJ2-2, with 12 positions matching TRBD2. Unmatched junction bases numbered 9, after V lost 8 bases and J lost 2 bases. Germline CDR1 and CDR2: ENHRY and SYGVKD. This CDR3 comprises 17 residues. CDR3 sequence (DNA): TGTGCCATCGCCCCCCCTAGCGGGAGGGGAAACACCGGGGAGCTGTTTTTT. Its translation is CAIAPPSGRGNTGELFF.

The genes are TRBV6-5 and TRBJ2-1; 12 bases fit TRBD2. Germline V gives CDR1 MNHEY, CDR2 SVGAGI. Germline trimming cut 1 base from V and 5 bases from J; bases unmatched to any gene: 3. This CDR3 has 16 residues. CDR3 residues: CASSYLGLAGNNEQFF. In nucleotides, the CDR3 is TGTGCCAGCAGTTACTTAGGACTAGCGGGAAACAATGAGCAGTTCTTC.

Here the CDR3 DNA reads TGTGCCAGCAGTATACCCCCGGCCAGGATTAATTCACCCCTCCACTTT. This sequence encodes CASSIPPARINSPLHF. The gene calls are TRBV28 and TRBJ1-6; D gene uncertain. Trimming cost V 5 bases and J 6 bases, with 17 bases left between them. This CDR3 contains 16 residues. Looked up from germline, CDR1 is MDHEN and CDR2 is SYDVKM.

This chain uses TRBV28 with TRBJ2-1, with a weak D call TRBD2 (5 bases). Germline V gene lookup returns CDR1 MDHEN and CDR2 SYDVKM. The CDR3 spans 13 residues. Trimming took 4 bases from V and 8 from J, leaving 12 bases between them. The CDR3, as DNA: TGTGCCAGCAGTTCTCGGGATTCCCATGAGCAGTTCTTC. Translating gives CASSSRDSHEQFF.

The chain joins TRBV6-1 to TRBJ2-3, with D unclear. Germline V gives CDR1 MNHNS, CDR2 SASEGT. Trimming removed 5 bases from V and 2 bases from J, with 2 bases in between. The CDR3 consists of 11 residues. The chain's CDR3 is CASSNTDTQYF. The CDR3 DNA follows: TGTGCCAGCAGTAACACAGATACGCAGTATTTT.

This clone occurred once. The chain employs TRBV5-4 and TRBJ2-2; D may be TRBD1 or TRBD2 (6 bases each). This CDR3 is 15 amino acids long. Germline V gene data show CDR1 as SGHNT and CDR2 as YYREEE (reference sequence). V dropped 1 base and J dropped 5 bases, with 12 bases sitting between them. The CDR3 is CASSLKTGGTGELFF. The CDR3 nucleotides read TGTGCCAGCAGCTTGAAGACAGGAGGGACCGGGGAGCTGTTTTTT.

This chain joins TRBV10-1 and TRBJ2-3, with 16 bases aligning to TRBD2. This CDR3 has 16 amino acids. V was pared by 6 bases and J by 8 bases, with 8 bases of the junction left unmatched. CDR1 is WNHNN, CDR2 SYGVQD, per germline (reference sequence). The CDR3 bases are TGCGCCAGCAGCCCCGGGACTAGCGGGAGGGCCGGTACGCAGTATTTT. It codes for CASSPGTSGRAGTQYF.

This chain joins TRBV4-1 and TRBJ1-4, with no clear D. This CDR3 region has 15 residues. V lost 1 base and J 5 bases, leaving 11 bases between the germline ends. The germline V gene encodes CDR1 MGHRA and CDR2 YSYEKL. The CDR3 loop is CASSQAGQPNEKLFF. CDR3 nucleotide sequence: TGCGCCAGCAGCCAAGCTGGTCAACCGAATGAAAAACTGTTTTTT.

V gene TRBV18 combines with J gene TRBJ1-6; TRBD1 aligns across 8 bases. The CDR3 totals 15 residues. Germline V gene data show CDR1 as KGHSH and CDR2 as LQKENI. With 0 bases clipped from V and 11 bases from J, the junction kept 6 bases outside the gene matches. Here the CDR3 reads CASSPPPGGSTPLHF. As DNA, the CDR3 is TGTGCCAGCTCACCACCGCCAGGGGGCTCGACACCCCTCCACTTT. Together with reference TRBV18 and TRBJ1-6, the CDR3 gives the full variable domain: NAGVMQNPRHLVRRRGQEARLRCSPMKGHSHVYWYRQLPEEGLKFMVYLQKENIIDESGMPKERFSAEFPKEGPSILRIQQVVRGDSAAYFCASSPPPGGSTPLHFGNGTRLTVT.

The CDR3 here is CASSSSLASAIQYF. The CDR3 coding sequence is TGTGCCAGCAGTTCCTCATTAGCCTCCGCCATTCAGTACTTC. This chain joins TRBV27 and TRBJ2-4; D unresolved. V was clipped by 4 bases and J by 9 bases, with 16 bases between them. The CDR3 is made up of 14 amino acids. CDR1 MNHEY and CDR2 SMNVEV come from the germline V gene (reference sequence).

The chain carries TRBV18 and TRBJ2-5, with 7 bases fitting TRBD1. The germline CDR1 and CDR2 sequences are KGHSH and LQKENI. There are 14 residues in the CDR3. Losses at the gene ends were 8 bases for V and 2 bases for J; bases not matched to a gene: 8. The CDR3: CASGPPGQQETQYF. The CDR3 DNA reads TGTGCCAGCGGACCTCCGGGACAGCAAGAGACCCAGTACTTC.

The chain is built from TRBV9 and TRBJ2-7, with D perhaps matching TRBD1 (6 bases). The CDR3 spans 14 residues. Per the germline V gene, CDR1 is SGDLS and CDR2 is YYNGEE. Trimming cost V 0 bases and J 2 bases, with 9 bases left between them. The CDR3 DNA reads TGTGCCAGCAGCGTAGAAGGGGGTCCCTACGAGCAGTACTTC. It codes for CASSVEGGPYEQYF.

The chain combines TRBV10-3 with TRBJ2-5, with TRBD2 matching 9 bases. The germline V gene has CDR1 ENHRY and CDR2 SYGVKD. The V gene end was trimmed by 10 bases and the J gene end by 4 bases; junction bases not matched to a gene: 10. CDR3 length equals 14 residues. CDR3 sequence: CATRPLAGRETQYF. CDR3 DNA sequence: TGTGCCACCCGCCCGCTAGCGGGGAGAGAGACCCAGTACTTC.